The 12 T cell receptor beta chains below were found in one sample sequenced in a study of blood T cell repertoires in COVID-19 (TCRdb year 2020). The method was the immunoSEQ multiplex PCR assay. Entries here come from immuneACCESS through TCRdb and include only in-frame sequences with V and J called. Some clones fail to appear in such tables; in the studies checked, an unresolved V gene covers under half of the shortfall, and the cause of the remainder is unknown. Across this sample there are about 250,000 clones, with roughly 89% seen only once. Around 4% of the sample is held by the ten biggest clonotypes. The sample taken for sequencing was PBMCs or T cells enriched from blood (not recorded which). Source of these receptors: a woman in her twenties or thirties with acute COVID-19.

The chain is built from TRBV28 and TRBJ2-1; possibly TRBD2 for D (6 bases). Trimming pared 7 bases from V and 2 bases from J, leaving 18 bases between. This CDR3 comprises 16 residues. CDR1 is MDHEN, CDR2 SYDVKM, per germline. CDR3 nucleotides: TGTGCCAGCACAGTTTCCGGGGGAAATCCCTACAATGAGCAGTTCTTC. Protein: CASTVSGGNPYNEQFF. Based on the CDR3 plus reference TRBV28 and TRBJ2-1, the full variable domain is DVKVTQSSRYLVKRTGEKVFLECVQDMDHENMFWYRQDPGLGLRLIYFSYDVKMKEKGDIPEGYSVSREKKERFSLILESASTNQTSMYLCASTVSGGNPYNEQFFGPGTRLTVL.

The chain carries TRBV9 and TRBJ1-2, with a weak D call TRBD1 (6 bases). The V gene lost 4 bases and the J gene lost 2 bases, with 12 bases spanning the gap. The CDR3 is made up of 14 amino acids. The V gene's germline CDR1 is SGDLS and CDR2 YYNGEE. The CDR3 nucleotides are TGTGCCAGCAGCTTGACCGGGACAAACTATGGCTACACCTTC. The encoded protein is CASSLTGTNYGYTF.

The chain recombines TRBV27 with TRBJ1-2; 8 nucleotides align to TRBD1. The germline V gene encodes CDR1 MNHEY and CDR2 SMNVEV (reference sequence). The CDR3 is made up of 15 amino acids. V lost 6 bases, J lost 8 bases, and 14 bases stayed unmatched. Here the CDR3 reads CASRGQGASRWGYTF. The CDR3 DNA sequence: TGTGCCAGCAGAGGCCAGGGGGCTTCGAGATGGGGCTACACCTTC.

The V and J genes are TRBV4-1 and TRBJ2-7, with D perhaps TRBD2 (6 bases). From germline, CDR1 is MGHRA and CDR2 YSYEKL. CDR3 length: 14 residues. V shed 3 bases and J shed 2 bases, with 11 bases lying between them. CDR3 protein: CASSHPGGTYEQYF. CDR3 nucleotides: TGCGCCAGCAGCCATCCCGGGGGTACCTACGAGCAGTACTTC.

The rearrangement links TRBV6-5 to TRBJ1-5; D gene ambiguous. Trimming cost V 6 bases and J 5 bases, with 17 bases left between them. Germline CDR1 is MNHEY and CDR2 is SVGAGI. This CDR3 comprises 15 residues. The CDR3 region is CASSTDTTRYQPQHF. The CDR3 DNA is TGTGCCAGCAGCACCGACACCACGCGCTATCAGCCCCAGCATTTT.

The chain combines TRBV2 with TRBJ1-5, with TRBD1 as a possible D gene (5 bases). CDR3 length: 14 amino acids. Trimming stripped 7 bases from V and 5 bases from J, with 15 bases between. Germline lookup yields CDR1 SNHLY and CDR2 FYNNEI. The CDR3 nucleotides read TGTGCCAGCACTGAGGGGAGGGGTTATCAGCCCCAGCATTTT. Translating gives CASTEGRGYQPQHF.

The J gene is TRBJ1-5, the V gene TRBV24-1; the match to TRBD1 covers 9 bases. Losses at the gene ends were 8 bases for V and 2 bases for J; bases not matched to a gene: 9. This CDR3 contains 16 residues. Per germline, CDR1 KGHDR and CDR2 SFDVKD. CDR3: CATTPDRGPCNQPQHF. The CDR3 DNA is TGTGCCACCACCCCGGACAGGGGACCCTGCAATCAGCCCCAGCATTTT.

Only one count was recorded for this clone. This sequence joins TRBV11-2 and TRBJ2-3; perhaps TRBD1 as D (5 bases). The CDR3 sequence is 14 residues long. The V and J ends lost 5 bases and 2 bases respectively, with 11 bases between them. Germline CDR1 is SGHAT and CDR2 is FQNNGV. The CDR3 loop reads CASSPVDTTDTQYF. The CDR3 bases are TGTGCCAGCAGCCCCGTGGACACCACAGATACGCAGTATTTT.

The chain links TRBV4-1 to TRBJ2-7; the D gene is possibly TRBD1 (5 bases). Between the trimmed V and J ends, which lost 1 base and 3 bases, there was a span of 10 bases. This CDR3 spans 14 amino acids. Germline lookup yields CDR1 MGHRA and CDR2 YSYEKL. Here the CDR3 DNA reads TGCGCCAGCAGCCAAGTTGTGGGGCTCTACGAGCAGTACTTC. Its protein is CASSQVVGLYEQYF.

The gene calls are TRBV30 and TRBJ2-2, with unresolved D. The germline V and J ends were trimmed by 0 bases and 8 bases, with 13 bases remaining between them. The V gene's germline CDR1 is GTSNPN and CDR2 SVGIG (reference sequence). This CDR3 region has 14 residues. For the CDR3, the DNA is TGTGCCTGGAGTGTAGTCAGGAATGGAGGGGAGCTGTTTTTT. It yields the protein CAWSVVRNGGELFF.

The chain joins TRBV4-1 to TRBJ1-1, with 7 bases fitting TRBD1. The CDR3 contains 16 residues. Germline CDR1 MGHRA, CDR2 YSYEKL. J was trimmed by 4 bases and V by 1 base; bases with no gene match: 9. The CDR3 bases are TGCGCCAGCAGCCAAGCCGACACAGGGGACGGCACTGAAGCTTTCTTT. Translation: CASSQADTGDGTEAFF.

V is TRBV5-1 and J is TRBJ2-7; 9 nucleotides agree with TRBD1. J lost 6 bases, V lost 4 bases, and 11 bases had no gene match. CDR1 and CDR2 from the germline V gene are SGHRS and YFSETQ. CDR3 length: 15 amino acids. DNA of the CDR3: TGCGCCAGCAGCGACTACAGGGGGCGCGGTCCCGAGCAGTACTTC. Protein sequence: CASSDYRGRGPEQYF.